One sample yielded the 20 T cell receptor beta chains listed below, sequenced in a study of blood T cell repertoires in COVID-19. Using immunoSEQ multiplex PCR, the repertoire was profiled, and TCRdb retains in-frame clones only, with some absent. The top ten hold about 7.1% of the sample, which has about 180,000 clones, roughly 80% seen once. Sequencing input: peripheral blood. The receptors stem from a woman between 65 and 79 years old with COVID-19, enrolled during active disease.

This chain uses TRBV28 with TRBJ1-6; D might be TRBD1 (6 bases). Trimming removed 4 bases at V and 6 bases at J, with 16 bases between. CDR1 and CDR2 from the germline V gene are MDHEN and SYDVKM. There are 16 residues in the CDR3. The CDR3 protein is CASSYGGPTLNSPLHF. In nucleotides, the CDR3 is TGTGCCAGCAGTTACGGGGGGCCAACACTTAATTCACCCCTCCACTTT. The entire variable domain, with the rest obtained from reference TRBV28 and TRBJ1-6, is as follows: DVKVTQSSRYLVKRTGEKVFLECVQDMDHENMFWYRQDPGLGLRLIYFSYDVKMKEKGDIPEGYSVSREKKERFSLILESASTNQTSMYLCASSYGGPTLNSPLHFGNGTRLTVT.

The J gene is TRBJ2-7, the V gene TRBV11-2, with D perhaps matching TRBD2 (5 bases). This CDR3 has 13 amino acids. Germline CDR1 and CDR2: SGHAT and FQNNGV. The germline V and J ends were trimmed by 1 base and 7 bases, with 11 bases remaining between them. In nucleotides, the CDR3 is TGTGCCAGCAGCTTAGTTAGGACGGGGGAGCAGTACTTC. Encoded protein: CASSLVRTGEQYF.

This chain uses TRBV18 with TRBJ2-1; the D gene is possibly TRBD1 (6 bases). Germline lookup yields CDR1 KGHSH and CDR2 LQKENI. The germline V and J ends were trimmed by 3 bases and 9 bases, with 9 bases remaining between them. This CDR3 spans 12 amino acids. The CDR3 is CASSPIGGEQFF. Here the CDR3 DNA reads TGTGCCAGCTCACCGATAGGGGGTGAGCAGTTCTTC.

This chain links TRBV25-1 with TRBJ1-1, with no clear D. Germline CDR1 MGHDK, CDR2 SYGVNS. The V and J ends lost 0 bases and 2 bases respectively, with 10 bases between them. The CDR3 runs to 15 residues. The CDR3 loop reads CASSEYSGPNTEAFF. The CDR3 DNA follows: TGTGCCAGCAGTGAATACTCCGGTCCTAACACTGAAGCTTTCTTT.

The CDR3 reads CASSVVETGGGYTF. The CDR3 DNA follows: TGTGCCAGCAGCGTAGTTGAGACAGGGGGCGGCTACACCTTC. The chain has TRBV9 and TRBJ1-2; 10 bases are shared with TRBD1. Trimming took 0 bases from V and 8 from J; bases not matched to a gene: 4. Germline CDR1 reads SGDLS; CDR2 reads YYNGEE. The CDR3 has 14 amino acids. The variable domain in full, completed from reference TRBV9 and TRBJ1-2, reads DSGVTQTPKHLITATGQRVTLRCSPRSGDLSVYWYQQSLDQGLQFLIQYYNGEERAKGNILERFSAQQFPDLHSELNLSSLELGDSALYFCASSVVETGGGYTFGSGTRLTVV.

The J gene is TRBJ1-4, the V gene TRBV3-1 (or the pseudogene TRBV3-2); the match to TRBD1 covers 7 bases. J was trimmed by 8 bases and V by 4 bases; bases with no gene match: 13. Germline V lookup: CDR1 LGHDT, CDR2 YNNKEL (reference sequence). The CDR3 runs 16 residues. The CDR3, as DNA: TGTGCCAGCAGCCCTAAAGACCCGACAGGGAACGAAAAACTGTTTTTT. It translates to CASSPKDPTGNEKLFF.

The V and J genes are TRBV5-4 and TRBJ1-5; TRBD1 matches 8 bases. Germline-derived CDR1 and CDR2 are SGHNT and YYREEE (reference sequence). This CDR3 contains 13 residues. Losses at the gene ends were 5 bases for V and 7 bases for J; bases not matched to a gene: 5. CDR3 in DNA: TGTGCCAGCAGTCCGGACAGGGAGCAGCCCCAGCATTTT. Its translation: CASSPDREQPQHF.

The chain uses TRBV7-9 and TRBJ2-1, with TRBD2 identical over 8 bases. The germline V gene encodes CDR1 SEHNR and CDR2 FQNEAQ (reference sequence). Trimming took 2 bases from V and 7 from J; bases not matched to a gene: 10. This CDR3 region has 16 residues. The CDR3 sequence: CASSLRLASGGNEQFF. CDR3 nucleotide sequence: TGTGCCAGCAGCTTAAGGCTCGCCAGCGGGGGTAATGAGCAGTTCTTC.

V usage is TRBV5-4 and J usage is TRBJ2-5; 11 nucleotides line up with TRBD2. The CDR3 is 16 amino acids. With 3 bases clipped from V and 5 bases from J, the junction kept 9 bases outside the gene matches. Germline lookup yields CDR1 SGHNT and CDR2 YYREEE (reference sequence). The CDR3 is CASSYLAGGRGETQYF. The DNA for the CDR3 is TGTGCCAGCAGCTACTTAGCGGGAGGGAGGGGCGAGACCCAGTACTTC.

Notes on this clone: No conserved phenylalanine or tryptophan is present at the end of the CDR3, so a read error is the likely explanation. Because the CDR3's place on the DNA is in doubt, the DNA is left out and the CDR3 is given as listed by TCRdb. The chain is built from TRBV13 and TRBJ1-2; the D call TRBD1 from the table was never checked on the DNA. The germline gives CDR1 PRHDT, CDR2 FYEKMQ (reference sequence). The CDR3 length is 11 residues, termini included. The CDR3 spells CASSSLTGLSL.

The CDR3 nucleotides read TGTGCCAGCAGTTTAGGCAGAAACCCAAGAAATAGCAATCAGCCCCAGCATTTT. Translating gives CASSLGRNPRNSNQPQHF. The chain couples TRBV28 to TRBJ1-5; D is uncertain. There are 18 residues in the CDR3. Germline CDR1 MDHEN, CDR2 SYDVKM. The V gene lost 2 bases and the J gene lost 0 bases, with 17 bases spanning the gap.

This clone was detected once. The V gene is TRBV9, the J gene TRBJ1-6, with D hard to call. CDR3 size: 16 residues. With 4 bases removed from V and 9 bases from J, the gap between germline ends came to 20 bases. The germline CDR1 and CDR2 sequences are SGDLS and YYNGEE. The CDR3 here is CASSLGSHGVPSPLHF. For the CDR3, the DNA is TGTGCCAGCAGCCTTGGATCCCACGGAGTACCTTCACCCCTCCACTTT.

CDR3 sequence (DNA): TGCGCCAGCAGTTTCCTAGCGGAAAACACCGGGGAGCTGTTTTTT. Its translation is CASSFLAENTGELFF. V usage is TRBV5-1 and J usage is TRBJ2-2, with 7 bases identical to TRBD2. Unmatched junction bases numbered 6, after V lost 5 bases and J lost 2 bases. The CDR3 is made up of 15 amino acids. Looked up from germline, CDR1 is SGHRS and CDR2 is YFSETQ.

This clone appeared a single time. V and J are TRBV14 and TRBJ1-2; the D gene is possibly TRBD1 (6 bases). V gave up 4 bases and J gave up 7 bases, with 13 bases separating them. CDR1 SGHDN and CDR2 FVKESK come from the germline V gene. The CDR3 length is 13 residues. In nucleotides, the CDR3 is TGTGCCAGCAGCCTGCAGGGGTTCCTTGGCTACACCTTC. It yields the protein CASSLQGFLGYTF.

This clone appeared a single time. This CDR3 reads CASSLEGGSGEQYF. CDR3 DNA sequence: TGTGCCAGCTCCCTAGAGGGGGGGTCTGGCGAGCAGTACTTC. The gene calls are TRBV18 and TRBJ2-7, with D perhaps TRBD2 (7 bases). CDR1 is KGHSH, CDR2 LQKENI, per germline. V was clipped by 6 bases and J by 6 bases, with 18 bases between them. The CDR3 length is 14 residues.

V and J are TRBV12-3 or TRBV12-4 and TRBJ1-5, with a possible D match to TRBD1 (5 bases). There are 12 residues in the CDR3. V was clipped by 6 bases and J by 4 bases, with 7 bases between them. Here the CDR3 reads CASRGGNQPQHF. The CDR3 DNA reads TGTGCCAGCAGGGGGGGGAATCAGCCCCAGCATTTT.

This chain joins TRBV6-2 or TRBV6-3 and TRBJ1-6; 8 bases align to TRBD1. Looked up from germline, CDR1 is MNHEY and CDR2 is SVGEGT. The CDR3 runs 16 residues. Unmatched junction bases numbered 7, after V lost 2 bases and J lost 7 bases. The CDR3 coding sequence is TGTGCCAGCAGTTACCCCTCGGACAGGGTCAATTCACCCCTCCACTTT. Translation: CASSYPSDRVNSPLHF.

This clone was detected a few times. The rearrangement links TRBV10-3 to TRBJ1-5; the match to TRBD1 covers 7 bases. The germline V gene encodes CDR1 ENHRY and CDR2 SYGVKD. This CDR3 spans 14 amino acids. With 5 bases clipped from V and 0 bases from J, the junction kept 1 base outside the gene matches. CDR3 residues: CAISQGGSNQPQHF. The CDR3 coding sequence is TGTGCCATCAGTCAGGGGGGTAGCAATCAGCCCCAGCATTTT.

The chain is built from TRBV11-3 and TRBJ1-5; 7 nucleotides agree with TRBD1. The CDR3 totals 19 residues. The V gene's germline CDR1 is SGHNT and CDR2 YENEEA. V dropped 5 bases and J dropped 4; count of bases not matched to a gene: 20. The CDR3 nucleotides read TGTGCCAGCAGCGAGCTCGATTACCGGGTCCTCAGGGGGAATCAGCCCCAGCATTTT. Translating gives CASSELDYRVLRGNQPQHF. The variable domain in full, completed from reference TRBV11-3 and TRBJ1-5, reads EAGVVQSPRYKIIEKKQPVAFWCNPISGHNTLYWYLQNLGQGPELLIRYENEEAVDDSQLPKDRFSAERLKGVDSTLKIQPAELGDSAVYLCASSELDYRVLRGNQPQHFGDGTRLSIL.

This clone was detected once. V usage is TRBV7-6 and J usage is TRBJ2-7; 10 bases agree with TRBD2. This CDR3 contains 16 residues. The V segment lost 5 bases and the J segment 3 bases; nucleotides outside the gene matches: 10. Germline V gene data show CDR1 as SGHVS and CDR2 as FNYEAQ. The chain's CDR3 is CASSPELAGVVYEQYF. The CDR3 DNA reads as TGTGCCAGCAGCCCCGAGCTAGCGGGAGTTGTCTACGAGCAGTACTTC.